Given below is one TCR beta chain in context. What it binds is unknown. The CDR3 has 14 residues. The V end lost 4 bases, the J end lost 2 bases, and 13 bases lay between the germline ends. Germline V gene data show CDR1 as SGHRS and CDR2 as YFSETQ. The sample is drawn from a study of cytomegalovirus exposure and HLA in healthy donors. At the level of the study: Unique TCRs numbering around 85 million, obtained from HLA-typed donors, made up an early data release.

Points from the study as a whole: Reported findings show TCR beta sequences accurately forecast HLA-A and HLA-B alleles in most subjects. Researchers catalogued about 150 TCR beta chains as cytomegalovirus-associated.

This PCR relied on a set of 60 Vbeta primers and 13 Jbeta primers. The protocol was immunoSEQ multiplex PCR, while the TCRdb copy is restricted to in-frame clones and leaves out a portion. The table shows around 88,000 clones, with over 65% occurring only once. The sequencing sample was made of PBMCs. The chain joins TRBV5-1 to TRBJ2-7, with D possibly matching TRBD1 (6 bases). The receptor's source is a male donor in good health and CMV-seronegative. This CDR3 is CASSTQGPTYEQYF. The DNA for the CDR3 is TGCGCCAGCAGCACACAGGGTCCTACCTACGAGCAGTACTTC.